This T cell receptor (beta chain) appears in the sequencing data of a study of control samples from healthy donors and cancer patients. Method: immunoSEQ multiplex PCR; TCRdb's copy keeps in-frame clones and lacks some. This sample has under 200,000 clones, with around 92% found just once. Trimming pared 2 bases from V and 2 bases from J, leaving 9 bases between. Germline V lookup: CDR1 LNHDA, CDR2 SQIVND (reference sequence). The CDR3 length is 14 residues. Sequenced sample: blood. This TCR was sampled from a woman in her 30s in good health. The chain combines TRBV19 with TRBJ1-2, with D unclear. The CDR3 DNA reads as TGTGCCAGTAGTATAACCGGAGACAACTATGGCTACACCTTC. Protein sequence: CASSITGDNYGYTF.